A single sample is the source of the 17 T cell receptor beta chains below, sequenced in a study of blood T cells in healthy people across ages. Alongside a J-beta primer mix, a sample-barcoded 5' primer served in a second PCR lasting roughly 6 to 11 cycles. TCRdb reprocessed the 5' RACE reads via MiXCR and lists one record per CDR3 protein. Of roughly 1.4 million distinct CDR3 sequences in the sample, around 59% were seen once. Sequences were obtained from blood. The source is a man between 18 and 29 years old in good health.

This clonotype was seen a handful of times. For the CDR3, the DNA is TGTGCCAGCAGTTTACTTCGAGTGTCCTACAATGAGCAGTTCTTC. It specifies CASSLLRVSYNEQFF. The genes are TRBV12-3 or TRBV12-4 and TRBJ2-1; unclear D gene. Trimming took 2 bases from V and 1 from J, leaving 9 bases between them. The CDR3 loop spans 15 amino acids.

The genes are TRBV10-3 and TRBJ2-7; 13 nucleotides agree with TRBD2. CDR3 size: 16 residues. Per germline, CDR1 ENHRY and CDR2 SYGVKD. V shed 2 bases and J 4 bases; nucleotides not matched to a gene: 5. The DNA for the CDR3 is TGTGCCATCAGTGAGCCTGAGACTAGCGGGAGGTACGAGCAGTACTTC. Residues: CAISEPETSGRYEQYF.

The V gene is TRBV7-2, the J gene TRBJ2-4; D gene unclear. CDR1 and CDR2 from the germline V gene are SGHTA and FQGNSA. Trimming took off 0 bases at V and 0 bases at J, with 15 bases between the two ends. The CDR3 length is 18 residues. The CDR3 DNA reads as TGTGCCAGCAGCTTAGCGCCAACACCGCTAAGAGCCAAAAACATTCAGTACTTC. It specifies CASSLAPTPLRAKNIQYF.

This chain links TRBV13 with TRBJ2-6; D gene unclear. This CDR3 contains 11 residues. Trimming took off 3 bases at V and 11 bases at J, with 5 bases between the two ends. The V gene's germline CDR1 is PRHDT and CDR2 FYEKMQ (reference sequence). DNA of the CDR3: TGTGCCAGCAGCTTCACAGACGTCCTGACTTTC. This sequence encodes CASSFTDVLTF.

This clonotype turned up a few times. The chain carries TRBV3-1 and TRBJ2-5, with D tentatively TRBD1 (5 bases). Trimming pared 1 base from V and 2 bases from J, leaving 11 bases between. Germline V gives CDR1 LGHDT, CDR2 YNNKEL (reference sequence). CDR3 length: 15 amino acids. As DNA, the CDR3 is TGTGCCAGCAGCCAAGGGCCTACAGGACAAGAGACCCAGTACTTC. Encoded protein: CASSQGPTGQETQYF.

The rearrangement joins TRBV4-1 to TRBJ2-1; D unresolved. The length of the CDR3 is 16 residues. Germline V gene data show CDR1 as MGHRA and CDR2 as YSYEKL. Trimming stripped 2 bases from V and 2 bases from J, with 13 bases between. The CDR3 loop reads CASSQWFLMTYNEQFF. In DNA, the CDR3 is TGCGCCAGCAGCCAATGGTTCCTAATGACCTACAATGAGCAGTTCTTC.

This chain links TRBV6-6 with TRBJ1-1, with D tentatively TRBD1 (5 bases). The CDR3 is made up of 15 amino acids. Trimming shortened V by 0 bases and J by 7 bases, and 15 bases separated the two germline ends. Germline loops: CDR1 MNHNY, CDR2 SVGAGI (reference sequence). The CDR3 DNA is TGTGCCAGCAGTTACTCCCTTGGAGGGGAGGATGAAGCTTTCTTT. Protein: CASSYSLGGEDEAFF.

The chain couples TRBV20-1 to TRBJ1-1, with D possibly being TRBD1 (6 bases). V gave up 7 bases and J gave up 2 bases, with 17 bases separating them. CDR1 DFQATT and CDR2 SNEGSKA come from the germline V gene (reference sequence). CDR3 length: 14 residues. CDR3 loop: CSDTGTRFNTEAFF. DNA for the CDR3: TGCAGTGACACCGGGACAAGATTTAACACTGAAGCTTTCTTT.

The chain recombines TRBV20-1 with TRBJ2-1, with TRBD1 identical over 8 bases. Losses at the gene ends were 0 bases for V and 6 bases for J; bases not matched to a gene: 7. This CDR3 is built from 15 residues. Germline CDR1 reads DFQATT; CDR2 reads SNEGSKA (reference sequence). DNA for the CDR3: TGCAGTGCTAGAGATGGGGACAGGTCAACCAATGAGCAGTTCTTC. Protein: CSARDGDRSTNEQFF.

The V gene is TRBV7-9, the J gene TRBJ2-7; D is undetermined. Trimming removed 3 bases from V and 12 bases from J, with 12 bases in between. The germline V gene has CDR1 SEHNR and CDR2 FQNEAQ (reference sequence). This CDR3 comprises 11 residues. CDR3 sequence: CASSLMDLAYF. DNA of the CDR3: TGTGCCAGCAGCTTGATGGACCTGGCGTACTTC.

This clonotype appeared a few times. V and J are TRBV18 and TRBJ1-5; D remains ambiguous. The V gene's germline CDR1 is KGHSH and CDR2 LQKENI. The CDR3 is 14 residues long. V lost 3 bases and J lost 6, with 12 bases in between. The CDR3 region has the DNA TGTGCCAGCTCACCCGGGAGGGAAGGTCAGCCCCAGCATTTT. The encoded protein is CASSPGREGQPQHF.

The rearrangement uses TRBV4-1 and TRBJ1-6, with D uncertain. V lost 2 bases to trimming and J lost 5 bases, with 16 bases between them. CDR1 is MGHRA, CDR2 YSYEKL, per germline. This CDR3 is 17 amino acids long. The CDR3 is CASSQQTYGRHNSPLHF. The CDR3 DNA reads as TGCGCCAGCAGCCAACAAACATACGGCAGACATAATTCACCCCTCCACTTT.

The chain joins TRBV20-1 to TRBJ2-5; possible D gene TRBD2, 5 bases. The DNA end is more similar to TRBJ2-7, so the J call may be wrong. Per germline, CDR1 DFQATT and CDR2 SNEGSKA (reference sequence). The CDR3 is 14 residues long. CDR3 loop: CSAPHGGSTYEQYF. The CDR3 region has the DNA TGCAGTGCGCCCCATGGAGGCTCGACCTACGAGCAGTACTTC.

The chain joins TRBV20-1 to TRBJ1-1, with unresolved D. Germline V lookup: CDR1 DFQATT, CDR2 SNEGSKA (reference sequence). The length of the CDR3 is 10 residues. V lost 7 bases and J lost 3, with 6 bases in between. CDR3 in amino acids: CSGTDTEAFF. The CDR3 bases are TGCAGTGGAACGGACACTGAAGCTTTCTTT.

The CDR3 loop reads CASSFLVGQPNTEAFF. The CDR3, as DNA: TGTGCCAGCAGCTTTTTGGTGGGACAGCCGAACACTGAAGCTTTCTTT. J is TRBJ1-1 and V is TRBV11-2, with 7 bases matching TRBD1. The CDR3 contains 16 residues. Germline CDR1 reads SGHAT; CDR2 reads FQNNGV. Germline trimming cut 3 bases from V and 1 base from J; bases unmatched to any gene: 8.

As concerns this clonotype: Its ends do not fully match the called genes, so a read error is possible. The rearrangement joins TRBV15 to TRBJ2-3; 7 nucleotides match TRBD2. CDR1 and CDR2 (germline): LNHNV, YYDKDF (reference sequence). The CDR3 totals 16 residues. The DNA of the CDR3 is TGTGCCATCAGCAGAGGTAGCGGGCGGGTAGTTGATACGCAGTATTTT. Translated: CAISRGSGRVVDTQYF. Full variable domain (remainder filled in from reference TRBV15 and TRBJ2-3): DAMVIQNPRYQVTQFGKPVTLSCSQTLNHNVMYWYQQKSSQAPKLLFHYYDKDFNNEADTPDNFQSRRPNTSFCFLDIRSPGLGDTAMYLCAISRGSGRVVDTQYFGPGTRLTVL.

The rearrangement uses TRBV9 and TRBJ1-3; D is ambiguous. Germline lookup yields CDR1 SGDLS and CDR2 YYNGEE. Trimming stripped 2 bases from V and 0 bases from J, with 27 bases between. CDR3 length: 21 amino acids. The CDR3 region is CASSVERDDSYIRTSGNTIYF. The CDR3 region has the DNA TGTGCCAGCAGCGTCGAACGTGACGACTCCTACATTCGGACCTCTGGAAACACCATATATTTT.